The rows below give T cell receptor beta chains drawn from one sample of a study of blood T cells in healthy people across ages. TCRdb re-called the 5' RACE reads through MiXCR, storing one row per CDR3 protein. This sample carries about 780,000 distinct CDR3 sequences, roughly 25% of them seen once, and the ten largest clones take under 3%. These same data were also listed under a study on T cells of mothers and their children.

Sequenced sample: blood. The receptor source for this set is a boy between 5 and 17 years old in good health. The CDR3 runs from the conserved cysteine through the conserved F or W. The order of the fields is V gene, clone size, J gene, D gene, CDR3 protein, CDR3 DNA. D genes are given only for firm matches. Where a row states a size, it is once, few, many or the class of an expanded clone; other rows omit it.

>TRBV2|-|TRBJ2-2|-
CASAAGLFPPVELFF
TGTGCCAGCGCAGCAGGTCTTTTCCCTCCGGTCGAGCTGTTTTTT
>TRBV12-3/TRBV12-4|-|TRBJ1-1|-
CASSFGLLNTEAFF
TGTGCCAGCAGTTTCGGTTTATTGAACACTGAAGCTTTCTTT
>TRBV7-9|-|TRBJ1-4|TRBD1
CASSSTGEGLFF
TGTGCCAGCAGCTCGACAGGGGAAGGGCTGTTTTTT
>TRBV7-9|few|TRBJ2-5|-
CATGAVQETQYF
TGTGCCACCGGGGCAGTTCAAGAGACCCAGTACTTC
>TRBV14|-|TRBJ1-1|-
CASSPMGTDWTNTEAFF
TGTGCCAGCAGCCCTATGGGAACAGACTGGACGAACACTGAAGCTTTCTTT
>TRBV5-1|few|TRBJ1-1|-
CASSFREGPTEAFF
TGCGCCAGCAGCTTCAGGGAAGGGCCCACTGAAGCTTTCTTT
>TRBV30|-|TRBJ2-1|-
CAWSFHYEQFF
TGTGCCTGGAGCTTCCACTATGAGCAGTTCTTC
>TRBV29-1|-|TRBJ1-1|-
CSARTDLMNTEAFF
TGCAGCGCTCGGACAGACCTTATGAACACTGAAGCTTTCTTT
>TRBV6-1|-|TRBJ2-7|-
CASSESGRATYEQYF
TGTGCCAGCAGTGAGTCAGGCAGGGCGACCTACGAGCAGTACTTC
>TRBV10-3|few|TRBJ2-1|TRBD2
CAISETSGGYNEQFF
TGTGCCATCAGTGAGACTAGCGGGGGCTACAATGAGCAGTTCTTC
>TRBV6-5|-|TRBJ2-1|TRBD2
CASSYRAGGDNEQFF
TGTGCCAGCAGTTACAGAGCGGGGGGGGACAATGAGCAGTTCTTC
>TRBV6-1|-|TRBJ2-1|-
CATTRDRVYNEQFF
TGTGCCACCACACGAGACCGGGTCTACAATGAGCAGTTCTTC
>TRBV5-5|few|TRBJ1-2|-
CASSIGPNGGYTF
TGTGCCAGCAGCATCGGACCTAACGGCGGCTACACCTTC
>TRBV20-1|-|TRBJ1-5|TRBD1
CSANPGQSNQPQHF
TGCAGTGCCAACCCGGGACAGAGCAATCAGCCCCAGCATTTT
>TRBV12-3/TRBV12-4|-|TRBJ2-3|-
CASRSSRRDTQYF
TGTGCCAGCAGATCGTCCCGACGAGATACGCAGTATTTT
>TRBV20-1|-|TRBJ2-5|TRBD2
CSAQGLAGVDPQYF
TGCAGTGCCCAGGGACTGGCGGGGGTCGATCCACAGTACTTC
>TRBV4-2|few|TRBJ2-3|-
CASSQEAGISTDTQYF
TGTGCCAGCAGCCAAGAAGCAGGGATTAGCACAGATACGCAGTATTTT
>TRBV7-3|few|TRBJ2-7|TRBD2
CASSLRRGDEQYF
TGTGCCAGCAGCTTAAGGCGGGGGGACGAGCAGTACTTC
>TRBV5-1|many|TRBJ1-2|TRBD1
CASSGGQGFNYGYTF
TGCGCCAGCAGCGGGGGACAGGGGTTTAACTATGGCTACACCTTC
>TRBV7-9|-|TRBJ2-7|TRBD2
CASSPMTSGRAYEQYF
TGTGCCAGCAGCCCTATGACTAGCGGGAGGGCCTACGAGCAGTACTTC
>TRBV30|-|TRBJ2-7|TRBD1
CAWGTAYEQYF
TGTGCCTGGGGGACAGCCTACGAGCAGTACTTC
>TRBV7-9|-|TRBJ2-5|-
CASSLVSIETQYF
TGTGCCAGCAGCTTAGTTTCTATCGAGACCCAGTACTTC
>TRBV7-2|many|TRBJ2-1|TRBD2
CASSLVTSGAPSSYNEQFF
TGTGCCAGCAGCTTAGTGACTAGCGGGGCCCCGAGCTCCTACAATGAGCAGTTCTTC
>TRBV3-1|few|TRBJ1-1|-
CASSQGLGQAFF
TGTGCCAGCAGCCAAGGTCTGGGACAAGCTTTCTTT
>TRBV20-1|-|TRBJ1-3|-
CSATRQASGNTIYF
TGCAGTGCTACCAGACAGGCCTCTGGAAACACCATATATTTT
>TRBV27|-|TRBJ2-1|-
CASSLSGGTGRHEQFF
TGTGCCAGCAGTTTATCGGGGGGGACAGGAAGGCATGAGCAGTTCTTC
>TRBV6-5|-|TRBJ1-1|TRBD1
CASSRQGTEAFF
TGTGCCAGCAGCCGACAGGGAACTGAAGCTTTCTTT
>TRBV7-6|few|TRBJ1-1|TRBD1
CASSARGQGASNTEAFF
TGTGCCAGCAGCGCTAGGGGGCAGGGGGCGTCCAACACTGAAGCTTTCTTT
>TRBV7-2|-|TRBJ2-5|-
CASSPNGGLETQYF
TGTGCCAGCAGCCCGAACGGGGGGCTCGAGACCCAGTACTTC
>TRBV29-1|few|TRBJ2-5|-
CSVAQDPRETQYF
TGCAGCGTTGCACAGGATCCCCGAGAGACCCAGTACTTC
>TRBV12-3/TRBV12-4|few|TRBJ1-1|-
CASSPSSWTTEAFF
TGTGCCAGCAGTCCCTCGTCGTGGACCACTGAAGCTTTCTTT
>TRBV12-3/TRBV12-4|-|TRBJ2-2|-
CASSLASGELFF
TGTGCCAGCAGTTTAGCTTCCGGGGAGCTGTTTTTT
>TRBV10-2|-|TRBJ2-7|TRBD1
CASSVRTGRSGEQYF
TGCGCCAGCAGTGTCAGGACAGGGAGATCGGGCGAGCAGTACTTC
>TRBV11-2|-|TRBJ2-2|TRBD2
CASSQELAGESGELFF
TGTGCCAGCAGCCAAGAACTAGCGGGAGAATCGGGGGAGCTGTTTTTT
>TRBV28|few|TRBJ2-7|-
CASSLSGGAQYF
TGTGCCAGCAGTTTATCAGGAGGAGCGCAGTACTTC
>TRBV30|few|TRBJ1-2|-
CAWSWGAYGYTF
TGTGCCTGGAGTTGGGGGGCCTATGGCTACACCTTC
>TRBV5-1|-|TRBJ2-5|TRBD2
CASYKTSGEETQYF
TGCGCCAGCTATAAGACTAGCGGGGAAGAGACCCAGTACTTC
>TRBV5-1|-|TRBJ1-1|-
CASSPLGYRSLNTEAFF
TGCGCCAGCAGCCCATTGGGGTACAGGAGTTTGAACACTGAAGCTTTCTTT
>TRBV5-6|-|TRBJ2-5|TRBD2
CASSGGSGGLQETQYF
TGTGCCAGCAGCGGGGGAAGCGGGGGCCTTCAAGAGACCCAGTACTTC
>TRBV18|-|TRBJ1-2|-
CASSPGTQGRNYGYTF
TGTGCCAGCTCACCAGGGACGCAGGGGAGGAACTATGGCTACACCTTC
>TRBV18|-|TRBJ1-1|-
CASSPDQDLTEAFF
TGTGCCAGCTCACCAGACCAGGACCTCACTGAAGCTTTCTTT
>TRBV6-2/TRBV6-3|-|TRBJ1-1|TRBD1
CASSDPTGAMNTEAFF
TGTGCCAGCAGCGACCCGACAGGGGCCATGAACACTGAAGCTTTCTTT